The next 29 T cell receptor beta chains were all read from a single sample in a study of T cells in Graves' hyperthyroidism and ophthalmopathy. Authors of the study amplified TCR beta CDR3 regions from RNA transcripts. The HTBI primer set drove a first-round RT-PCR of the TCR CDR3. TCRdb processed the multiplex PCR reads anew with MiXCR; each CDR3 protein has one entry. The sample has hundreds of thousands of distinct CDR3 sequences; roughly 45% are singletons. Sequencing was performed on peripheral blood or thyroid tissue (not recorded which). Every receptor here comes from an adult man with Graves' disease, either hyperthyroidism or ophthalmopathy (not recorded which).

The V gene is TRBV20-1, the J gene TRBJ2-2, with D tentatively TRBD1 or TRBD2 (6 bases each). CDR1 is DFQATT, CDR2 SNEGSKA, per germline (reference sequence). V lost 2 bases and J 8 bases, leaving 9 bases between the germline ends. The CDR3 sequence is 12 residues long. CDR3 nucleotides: TGCAGTGCTAGAAAGGGGGGAGGGGAGCTGTTTTTT. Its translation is CSARKGGGELFF.

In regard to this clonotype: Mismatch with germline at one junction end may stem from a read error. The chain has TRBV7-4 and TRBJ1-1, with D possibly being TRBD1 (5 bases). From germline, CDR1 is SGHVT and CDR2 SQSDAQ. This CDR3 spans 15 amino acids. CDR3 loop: CANSQGAWDNTEAFF. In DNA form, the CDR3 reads TGCGCCAACAGCCAAGGTGCGTGGGACAACACTGAAGCTTTCTTT.

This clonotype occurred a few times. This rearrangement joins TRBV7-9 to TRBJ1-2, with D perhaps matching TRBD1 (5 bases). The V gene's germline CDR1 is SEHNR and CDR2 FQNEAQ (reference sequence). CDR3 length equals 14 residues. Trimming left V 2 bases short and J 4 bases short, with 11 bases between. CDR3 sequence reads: CASSLSGSSYGYTF. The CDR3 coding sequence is TGTGCCAGCAGCTTATCAGGGTCGAGCTATGGCTACACCTTC. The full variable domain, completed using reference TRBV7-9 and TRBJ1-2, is DTGVSQNPRHKITKRGQNVTFRCDPISEHNRLYWYRQTLGQGPEFLTYFQNEAQLEKSRLLSDRFSAERPKGSFSTLEIQRTEQGDSAMYLCASSLSGSSYGYTFGSGTRLTVV.

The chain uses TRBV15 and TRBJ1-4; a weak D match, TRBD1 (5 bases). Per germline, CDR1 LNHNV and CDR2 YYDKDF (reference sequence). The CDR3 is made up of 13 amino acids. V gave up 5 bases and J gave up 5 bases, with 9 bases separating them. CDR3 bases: TGTGCCACCAGCCGACGGGGCAATGAAAAACTGTTTTTT. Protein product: CATSRRGNEKLFF.

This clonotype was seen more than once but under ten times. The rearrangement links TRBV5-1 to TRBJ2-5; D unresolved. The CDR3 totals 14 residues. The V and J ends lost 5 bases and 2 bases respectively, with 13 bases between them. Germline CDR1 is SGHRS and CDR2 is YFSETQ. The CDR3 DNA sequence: TGCGCCAGCAGTTCCGAGCTATTGCAAGAGACCCAGTACTTC. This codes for CASSSELLQETQYF.

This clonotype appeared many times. The CDR3 reads CSAEGQGGDEQYF. The CDR3 DNA reads TGCAGTGCTGAGGGACAGGGTGGCGACGAGCAGTACTTC. The V gene is TRBV20-1, the J gene TRBJ2-7; 9 nucleotides match TRBD1. Trimming removed 5 bases from V and 5 bases from J; junction bases left unmatched: 7. This CDR3 is 13 amino acids long. Germline V gene sequence: CDR1 DFQATT, CDR2 SNEGSKA (reference sequence).

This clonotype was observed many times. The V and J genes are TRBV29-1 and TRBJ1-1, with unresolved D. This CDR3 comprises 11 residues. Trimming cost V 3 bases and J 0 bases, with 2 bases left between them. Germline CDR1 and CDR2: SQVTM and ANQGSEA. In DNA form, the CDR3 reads TGCAGCGTTGACATGAACACTGAAGCTTTCTTT. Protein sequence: CSVDMNTEAFF.

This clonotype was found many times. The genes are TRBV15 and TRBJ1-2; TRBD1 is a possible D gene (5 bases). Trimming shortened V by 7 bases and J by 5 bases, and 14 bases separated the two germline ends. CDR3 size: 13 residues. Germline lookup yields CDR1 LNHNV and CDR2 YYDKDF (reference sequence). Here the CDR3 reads CATTPGRTYGYTF. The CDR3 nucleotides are TGTGCCACCACACCGGGACGAACATATGGCTACACCTTC.

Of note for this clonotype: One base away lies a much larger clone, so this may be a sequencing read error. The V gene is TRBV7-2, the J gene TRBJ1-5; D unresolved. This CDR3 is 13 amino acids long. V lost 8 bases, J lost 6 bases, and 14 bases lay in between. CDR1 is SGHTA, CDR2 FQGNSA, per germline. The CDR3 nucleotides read TGTGCCAGCGGCCCTACCTCTGTTCAGCCCCAGCATTTT. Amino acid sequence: CASGPTSVQPQHF.

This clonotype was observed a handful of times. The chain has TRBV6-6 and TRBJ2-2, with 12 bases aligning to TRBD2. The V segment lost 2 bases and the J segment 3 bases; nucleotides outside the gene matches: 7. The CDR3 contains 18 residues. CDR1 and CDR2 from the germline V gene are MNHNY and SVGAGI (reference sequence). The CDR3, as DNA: TGTGCCAGCAGTTACGGGCTAGCGGGAGGGCCGTACACCGGGGAGCTGTTTTTT. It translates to CASSYGLAGGPYTGELFF.

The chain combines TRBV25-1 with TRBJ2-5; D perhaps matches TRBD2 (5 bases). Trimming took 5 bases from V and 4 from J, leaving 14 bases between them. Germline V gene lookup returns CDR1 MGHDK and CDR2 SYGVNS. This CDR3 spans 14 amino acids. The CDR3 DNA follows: TGTGCCAGCAGTAGCGGCAACATAGTAGAGACCCAGTACTTC. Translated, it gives CASSSGNIVETQYF.

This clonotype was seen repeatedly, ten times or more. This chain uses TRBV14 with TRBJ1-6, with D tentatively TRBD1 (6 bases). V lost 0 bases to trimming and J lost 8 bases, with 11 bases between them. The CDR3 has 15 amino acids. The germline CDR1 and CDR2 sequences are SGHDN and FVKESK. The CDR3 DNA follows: TGTGCCAGCAGCCAAGATTTGGCAGGGGATTCACCCCTCCACTTT. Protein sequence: CASSQDLAGDSPLHF.

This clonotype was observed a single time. DNA of the CDR3: TGTGCCAGCAGAGAACAGGTTAGCGACGGCTACACCATATATTTT. Its protein is CASREQVSDGYTIYF. This rearrangement joins TRBV2 to TRBJ1-3, with TRBD1 as a possible D gene (5 bases). Trimming left V 6 bases short and J 8 bases short, with 20 bases between. Germline V gives CDR1 SNHLY, CDR2 FYNNEI. The CDR3 extends over 15 amino acids.

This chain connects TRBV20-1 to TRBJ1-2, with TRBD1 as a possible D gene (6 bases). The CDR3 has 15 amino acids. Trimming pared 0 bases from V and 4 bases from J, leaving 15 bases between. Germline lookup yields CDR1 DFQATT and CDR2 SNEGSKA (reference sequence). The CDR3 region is CSAREGHSNIYGYTF. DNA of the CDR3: TGCAGTGCTAGAGAGGGACATTCGAATATCTATGGCTACACCTTC.

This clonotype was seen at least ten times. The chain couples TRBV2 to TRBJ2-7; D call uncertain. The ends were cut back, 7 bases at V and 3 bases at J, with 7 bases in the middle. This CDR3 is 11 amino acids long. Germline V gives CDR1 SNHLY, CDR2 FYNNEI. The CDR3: CASMLLYEQYF. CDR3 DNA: TGTGCCAGCATGTTACTCTACGAGCAGTACTTC.

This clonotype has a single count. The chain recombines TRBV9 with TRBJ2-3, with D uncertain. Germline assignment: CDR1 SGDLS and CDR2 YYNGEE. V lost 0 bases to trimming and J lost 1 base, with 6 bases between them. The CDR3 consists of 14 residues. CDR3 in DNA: TGTGCCAGCAGCGTAGCCCCCGGCACAGATACGCAGTATTTT. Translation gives CASSVAPGTDTQYF.

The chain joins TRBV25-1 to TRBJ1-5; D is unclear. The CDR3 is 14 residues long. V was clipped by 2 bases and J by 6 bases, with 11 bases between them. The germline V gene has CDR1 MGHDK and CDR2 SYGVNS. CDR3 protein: CASSEEGSTQPQHF. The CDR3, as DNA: TGTGCCAGCAGTGAAGAGGGTTCGACTCAGCCCCAGCATTTT.

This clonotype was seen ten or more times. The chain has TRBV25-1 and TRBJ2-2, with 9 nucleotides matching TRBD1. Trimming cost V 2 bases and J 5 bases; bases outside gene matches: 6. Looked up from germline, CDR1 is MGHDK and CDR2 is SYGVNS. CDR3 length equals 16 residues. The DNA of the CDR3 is TGTGCCAGCAGTGAAGGAGGGACAGGGTGGACCGGGGAGCTGTTTTTT. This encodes CASSEGGTGWTGELFF.

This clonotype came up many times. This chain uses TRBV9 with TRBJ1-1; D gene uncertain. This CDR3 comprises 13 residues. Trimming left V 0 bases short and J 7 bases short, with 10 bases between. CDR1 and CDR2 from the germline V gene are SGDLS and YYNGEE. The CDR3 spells CASSVENEGEAFF. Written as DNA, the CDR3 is TGTGCCAGCAGCGTAGAAAATGAGGGTGAAGCTTTCTTT.

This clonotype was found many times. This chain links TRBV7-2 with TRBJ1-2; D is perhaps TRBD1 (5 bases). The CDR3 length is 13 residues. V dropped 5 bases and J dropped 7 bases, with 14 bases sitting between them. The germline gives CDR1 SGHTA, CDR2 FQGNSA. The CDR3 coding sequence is TGTGCCAGCAGCACCGCAGGGTCGGGTGGCTACACCTTC. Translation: CASSTAGSGGYTF.

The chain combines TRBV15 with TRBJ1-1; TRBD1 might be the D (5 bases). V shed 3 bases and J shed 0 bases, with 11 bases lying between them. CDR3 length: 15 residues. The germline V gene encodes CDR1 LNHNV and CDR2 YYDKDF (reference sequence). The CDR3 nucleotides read TGTGCCACCAGCAGCGAGACAGCCATGAACACTGAAGCTTTCTTT. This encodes CATSSETAMNTEAFF.

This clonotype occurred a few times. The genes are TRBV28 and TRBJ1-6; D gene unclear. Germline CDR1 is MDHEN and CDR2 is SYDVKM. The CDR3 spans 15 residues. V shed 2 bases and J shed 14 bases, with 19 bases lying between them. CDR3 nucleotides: TGTGCCAGCAGTTTAGGTCGGGGATCAGGTCTCACCCTCCACTTT. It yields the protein CASSLGRGSGLTLHF. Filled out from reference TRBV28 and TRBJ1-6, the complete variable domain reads DVKVTQSSRYLVKRTGEKVFLECVQDMDHENMFWYRQDPGLGLRLIYFSYDVKMKEKGDIPEGYSVSREKKERFSLILESASTNQTSMYLCASSLGRGSGLTLHFGNGTRLTVT.

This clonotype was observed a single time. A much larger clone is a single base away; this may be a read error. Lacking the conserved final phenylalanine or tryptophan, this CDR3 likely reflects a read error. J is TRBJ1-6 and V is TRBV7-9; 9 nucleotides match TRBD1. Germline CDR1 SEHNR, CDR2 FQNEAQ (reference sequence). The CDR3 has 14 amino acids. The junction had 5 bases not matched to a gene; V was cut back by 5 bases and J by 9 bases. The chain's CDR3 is CASSHRGPSSPLHC. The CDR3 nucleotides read TGTGCCAGCAGCCACAGGGGGCCGAGTTCACCCCTCCACTGT.

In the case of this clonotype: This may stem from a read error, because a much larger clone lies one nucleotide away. The CDR3 loop reads CATSRGLGTTGAFF. CDR3 nucleotides: TGTGCCACCAGCAGAGGGTTGGGGACGACTGGAGCTTTCTTT. This chain joins TRBV15 and TRBJ1-1; the D gene is possibly TRBD1 (5 bases). The length of the CDR3 is 14 residues. CDR1 and CDR2 (germline): LNHNV, YYDKDF (reference sequence).

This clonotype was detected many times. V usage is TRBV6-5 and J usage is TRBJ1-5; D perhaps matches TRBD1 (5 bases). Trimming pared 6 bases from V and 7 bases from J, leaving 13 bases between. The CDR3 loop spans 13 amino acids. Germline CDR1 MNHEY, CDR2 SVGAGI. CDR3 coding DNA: TGTGCCAGCAGACCGGGGGGTGGCCAGCCCCAGCATTTT. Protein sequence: CASRPGGGQPQHF.

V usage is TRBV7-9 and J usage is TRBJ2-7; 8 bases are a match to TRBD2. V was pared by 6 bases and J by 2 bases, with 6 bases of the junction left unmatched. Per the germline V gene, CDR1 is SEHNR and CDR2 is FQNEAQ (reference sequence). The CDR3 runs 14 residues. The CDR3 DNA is TGTGCCAGCAGAATCAGCGGGGGTGCCTACGAGCAGTACTTC. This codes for CASRISGGAYEQYF. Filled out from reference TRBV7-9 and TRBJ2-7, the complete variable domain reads DTGVSQNPRHKITKRGQNVTFRCDPISEHNRLYWYRQTLGQGPEFLTYFQNEAQLEKSRLLSDRFSAERPKGSFSTLEIQRTEQGDSAMYLCASRISGGAYEQYFGPGTRLTVT.

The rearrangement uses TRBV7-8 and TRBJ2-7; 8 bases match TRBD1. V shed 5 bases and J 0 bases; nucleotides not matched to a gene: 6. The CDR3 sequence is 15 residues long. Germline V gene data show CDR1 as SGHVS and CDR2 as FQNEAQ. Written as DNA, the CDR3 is TGTGCCAGCAGCCTGGACAGGGAAGTCTCCTACGAGCAGTACTTC. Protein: CASSLDREVSYEQYF.

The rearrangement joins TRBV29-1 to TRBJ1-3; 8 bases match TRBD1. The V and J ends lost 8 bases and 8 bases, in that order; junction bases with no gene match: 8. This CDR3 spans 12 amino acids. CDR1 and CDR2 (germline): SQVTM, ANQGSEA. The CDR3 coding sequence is TGCAGCTTAGACGGGACAGGAGACACCATATATTTT. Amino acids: CSLDGTGDTIYF.

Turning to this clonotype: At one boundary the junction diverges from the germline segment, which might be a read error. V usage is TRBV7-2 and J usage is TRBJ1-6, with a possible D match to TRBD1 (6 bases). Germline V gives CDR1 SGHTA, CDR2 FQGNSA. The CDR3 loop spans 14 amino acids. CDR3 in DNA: TGTGCCGGCAGCTTAGAGGGGGGAGACTCGCCCCTCCACTTT. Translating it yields CAGSLEGGDSPLHF.